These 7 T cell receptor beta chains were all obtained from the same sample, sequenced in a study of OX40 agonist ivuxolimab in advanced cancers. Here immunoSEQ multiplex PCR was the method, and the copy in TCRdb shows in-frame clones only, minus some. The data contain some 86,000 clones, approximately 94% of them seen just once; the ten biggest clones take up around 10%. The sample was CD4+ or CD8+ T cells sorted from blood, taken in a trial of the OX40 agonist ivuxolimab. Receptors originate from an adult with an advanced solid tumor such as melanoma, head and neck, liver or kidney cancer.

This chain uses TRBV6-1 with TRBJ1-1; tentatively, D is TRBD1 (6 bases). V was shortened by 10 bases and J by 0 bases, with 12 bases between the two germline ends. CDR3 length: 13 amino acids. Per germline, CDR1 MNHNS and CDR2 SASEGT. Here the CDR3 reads CAIGQPMNTEAFF. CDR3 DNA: TGTGCCATAGGACAGCCCATGAACACTGAAGCTTTCTTT.

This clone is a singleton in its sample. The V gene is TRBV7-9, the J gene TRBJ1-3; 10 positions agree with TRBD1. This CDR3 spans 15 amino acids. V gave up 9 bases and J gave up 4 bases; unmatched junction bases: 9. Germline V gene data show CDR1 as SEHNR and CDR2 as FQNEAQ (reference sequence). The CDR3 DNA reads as TGTGCCAGTAAACCCGGGACAGGGGTCGGAAACACCATATATTTT. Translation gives CASKPGTGVGNTIYF. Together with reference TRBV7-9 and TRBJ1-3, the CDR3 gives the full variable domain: DTGVSQNPRHKITKRGQNVTFRCDPISEHNRLYWYRQTLGQGPEFLTYFQNEAQLEKSRLLSDRFSAERPKGSFSTLEIQRTEQGDSAMYLCASKPGTGVGNTIYFGEGSWLTVV.

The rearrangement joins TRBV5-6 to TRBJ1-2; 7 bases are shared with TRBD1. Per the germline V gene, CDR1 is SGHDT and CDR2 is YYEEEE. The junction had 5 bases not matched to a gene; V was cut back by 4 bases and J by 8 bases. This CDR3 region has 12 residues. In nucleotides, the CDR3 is TGTGCCAGCAGCGGAGGGGGCGAAGGCTACACCTTC. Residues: CASSGGGEGYTF.

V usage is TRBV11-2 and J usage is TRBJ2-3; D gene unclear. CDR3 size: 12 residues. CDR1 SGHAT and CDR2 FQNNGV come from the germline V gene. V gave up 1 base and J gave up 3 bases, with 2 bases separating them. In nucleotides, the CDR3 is TGTGCCAGCAGCTTAGGAACAGATACGCAGTATTTT. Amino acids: CASSLGTDTQYF.

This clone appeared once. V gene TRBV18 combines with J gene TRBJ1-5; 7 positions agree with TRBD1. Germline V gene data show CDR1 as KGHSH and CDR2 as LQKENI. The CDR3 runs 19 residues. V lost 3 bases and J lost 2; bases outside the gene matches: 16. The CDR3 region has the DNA TGTGCCAGCTCACCCGGCCAACAGGGGACCCATAGTGGCAATCAGCCCCAGCATTTT. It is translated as CASSPGQQGTHSGNQPQHF.

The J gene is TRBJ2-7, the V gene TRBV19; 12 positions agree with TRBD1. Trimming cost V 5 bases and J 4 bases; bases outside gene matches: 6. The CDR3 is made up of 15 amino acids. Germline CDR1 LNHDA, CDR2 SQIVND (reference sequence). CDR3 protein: CASSAGQGANYEQYF. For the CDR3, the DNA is TGTGCCAGTAGTGCGGGACAGGGGGCGAATTACGAGCAGTACTTC.

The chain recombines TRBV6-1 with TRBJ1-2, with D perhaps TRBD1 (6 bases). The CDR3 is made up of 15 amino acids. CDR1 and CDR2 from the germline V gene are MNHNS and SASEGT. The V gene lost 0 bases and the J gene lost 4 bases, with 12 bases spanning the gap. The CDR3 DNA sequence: TGTGCCAGCAGTGAAGCGATGGGGGCGAGCTATGGCTACACCTTC. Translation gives CASSEAMGASYGYTF.